Sequencing of this T cell receptor beta chain was carried out in a study of blood T cell repertoires in COVID-19. Study information: Collection of acute and convalescent COVID-19 samples took place in the United States, Italy and Spain. PBMCs, B-cell-depleted T cells, or T cells were the source of the cDNA or gDNA that made up the material.

Original data processing: Estimation of nucleated cell counts was performed using reference gene primer amplification. Clones were sequenced by immunoSEQ multiplex PCR, and TCRdb holds only the in-frame ones, with some missing. That table furnishes V, J and clone size, whereas the DNA furnished D and trimming. Of roughly 170,000 clones listed, 84% were seen once; the top ten hold under 8.5%. V lost 9 bases and J lost 1, with 6 bases in between. Germline CDR1 SGHTA, CDR2 FQGTGA. The CDR3 spans 12 residues. Sequencing used peripheral blood. The receptor was derived from a man in his forties or fifties who had recovered from COVID-19. The chain combines TRBV7-3 with TRBJ2-2; D uncertain. The CDR3 sequence: CASRENTGELFF. Written as DNA, the CDR3 is TGTGCCAGTCGAGAGAACACCGGGGAGCTGTTTTTT. Full variable domain (remainder filled in from reference TRBV7-3 and TRBJ2-2): GAGVSQTPSNKVTEKGKYVELRCDPISGHTALYWYRQSLGQGPEFLIYFQGTGAADDSGLPNDRFFAVRPEGSVSTLKIQRTERGDSAVYLCASRENTGELFFGEGSRLTVL.